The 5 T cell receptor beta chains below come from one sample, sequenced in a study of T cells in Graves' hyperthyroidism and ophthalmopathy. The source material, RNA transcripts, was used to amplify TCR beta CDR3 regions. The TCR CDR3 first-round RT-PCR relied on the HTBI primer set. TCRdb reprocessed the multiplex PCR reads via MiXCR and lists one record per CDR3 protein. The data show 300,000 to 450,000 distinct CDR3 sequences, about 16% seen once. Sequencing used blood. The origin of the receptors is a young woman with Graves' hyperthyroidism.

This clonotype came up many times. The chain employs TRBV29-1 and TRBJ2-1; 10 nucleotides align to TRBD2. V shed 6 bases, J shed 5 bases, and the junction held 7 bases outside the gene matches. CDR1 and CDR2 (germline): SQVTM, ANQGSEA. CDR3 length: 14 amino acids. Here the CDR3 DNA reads TGCAGCGTAACGGGTCTAGCGGGAGACAATGAGCAGTTCTTC. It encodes CSVTGLAGDNEQFF.

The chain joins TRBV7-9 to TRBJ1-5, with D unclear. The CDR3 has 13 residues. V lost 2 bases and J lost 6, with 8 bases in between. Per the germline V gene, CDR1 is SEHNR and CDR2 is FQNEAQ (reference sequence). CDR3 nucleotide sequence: TGTGCCAGCAGCTTAAATCCGGGTCAGCCCCAGCATTTT. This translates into CASSLNPGQPQHF.

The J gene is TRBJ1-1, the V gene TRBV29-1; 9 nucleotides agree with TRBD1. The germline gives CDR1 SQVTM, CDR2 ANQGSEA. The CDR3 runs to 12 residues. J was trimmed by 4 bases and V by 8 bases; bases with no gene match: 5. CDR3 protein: CSIGQGSTEAFF. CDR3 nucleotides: TGCAGCATTGGACAGGGGAGCACTGAAGCTTTCTTT. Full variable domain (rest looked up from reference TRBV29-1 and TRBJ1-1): SAVISQKPSRDICQRGTSLTIQCQVDSQVTMMFWYRQQPGQSLTLIATANQGSEATYESGFVIDKFPISRPNLTFSTLTVSNMSPEDSSIYLCSIGQGSTEAFFGQGTRLTVV.

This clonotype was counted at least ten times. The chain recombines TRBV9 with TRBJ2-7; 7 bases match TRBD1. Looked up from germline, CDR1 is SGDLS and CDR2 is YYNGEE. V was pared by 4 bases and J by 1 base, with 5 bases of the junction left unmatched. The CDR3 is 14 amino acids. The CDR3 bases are TGTGCCAGCAGCCCCCTCAGGGGGTCCTACGAGCAGTACTTC. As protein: CASSPLRGSYEQYF.

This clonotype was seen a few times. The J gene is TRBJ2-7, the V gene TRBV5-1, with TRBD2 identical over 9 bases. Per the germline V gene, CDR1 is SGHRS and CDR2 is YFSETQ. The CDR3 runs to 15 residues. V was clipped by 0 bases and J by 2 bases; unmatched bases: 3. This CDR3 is CASSLASSGAYEQYF. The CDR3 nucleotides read TGCGCCAGCAGCTTGGCGTCTAGCGGGGCCTACGAGCAGTACTTC.